One and the same sample provided the 11 T cell receptor beta chains below, sequenced in a study of blood T cell repertoires in COVID-19. TCRdb's table, derived via immunoSEQ multiplex PCR, lists solely in-frame clones and lacks some. This sample yields under 200,000 clones, of which 86% are seen a single time; about 3.9% belongs to the top ten. Source material: peripheral blood. The source is a woman aged 70-85 years with acute or convalescent COVID-19.

The chain carries TRBV6-2 or TRBV6-3 and TRBJ2-7; D is perhaps TRBD2 (6 bases). The germline V and J ends were trimmed by 5 bases and 0 bases, with 11 bases remaining between them. Germline loops: CDR1 MNHEY, CDR2 SVGEGT. The CDR3 is 14 amino acids. The CDR3 DNA is TGTGCCAGCAGTCGCCGGGACTTCTCCTACGAGCAGTACTTC. Residues: CASSRRDFSYEQYF.

This chain uses TRBV6-5 with TRBJ1-6; D call uncertain. Trimming took 7 bases from V and 5 from J, leaving 15 bases between them. This CDR3 has 15 residues. CDR1 and CDR2 (germline): MNHEY, SVGAGI. CDR3 nucleotide sequence: TGTGCCAGCACCCGACGGCAGGTCGATAATTCACCCCTCCACTTT. Its translation is CASTRRQVDNSPLHF.

The chain is built from TRBV5-5 and TRBJ1-2; 9 positions agree with TRBD1. The CDR3 totals 16 residues. Germline V CDR1 and CDR2: SGHKS, YYEKEE (reference sequence). V lost 3 bases and J lost 7; bases outside the gene matches: 13. DNA of the CDR3: TGTGCCAGCAGCTCGATCCCGGGACAGGGTGTCTCTGGCTACACCTTC. This codes for CASSSIPGQGVSGYTF.

The genes are TRBV6-5 and TRBJ2-7; perhaps TRBD1 as D (5 bases). The CDR3 length is 14 residues. The V gene lost 0 bases and the J gene lost 3 bases, with 9 bases spanning the gap. Germline CDR1 is MNHEY and CDR2 is SVGAGI. The CDR3 region is CASSYSVGHYEQYF. The DNA for the CDR3 is TGTGCCAGCAGTTACTCGGTAGGACACTACGAGCAGTACTTC.

The chain combines TRBV29-1 with TRBJ2-1, with a tentative D call TRBD2 (7 bases). Germline CDR1 reads SQVTM; CDR2 reads ANQGSEA. With 4 bases removed from V and 0 bases from J, the gap between germline ends came to 10 bases. The CDR3 is made up of 14 amino acids. The CDR3 loop reads CSVGGGDSYNEQFF. CDR3 DNA sequence: TGCAGCGTTGGGGGGGGCGACTCCTACAATGAGCAGTTCTTC.

The V gene is TRBV2, the J gene TRBJ2-7; D is possibly TRBD2 (5 bases). The V gene lost 3 bases and the J gene lost 11 bases, with 14 bases spanning the gap. The CDR3 is made up of 12 amino acids. Looked up from germline, CDR1 is SNHLY and CDR2 is FYNNEI. The CDR3, as DNA: TGTGCCAGCAGTGACTCCTCCGGGGTGGAGTACTTC. Amino acid sequence: CASSDSSGVEYF. The full variable domain, with the rest looked up from reference TRBV2 and TRBJ2-7, is EPEVTQTPSHQVTQMGQEVILRCVPISNHLYFYWYRQILGQKVEFLVSFYNNEISEKSEIFDDQFSVERPDGSNFTLKIRSTKLEDSAMYFCASSDSSGVEYFGPGTRLTVT.

The chain recombines TRBV28 with TRBJ1-5, with TRBD1 matching over 7 bases. Unmatched junction bases numbered 9, after V lost 8 bases and J lost 2 bases. Germline V gives CDR1 MDHEN, CDR2 SYDVKM. The length of the CDR3 is 15 residues. The CDR3 loop is CASYRGGSGNQPQHF. In DNA form, the CDR3 reads TGTGCCAGCTATCGAGGGGGCTCGGGCAATCAGCCCCAGCATTTT.

The V gene is TRBV5-1, the J gene TRBJ1-5; 9 positions match TRBD1. V shed 0 bases, J shed 1 base, and the junction held 11 bases outside the gene matches. The CDR3 is 19 residues long. Germline-derived CDR1 and CDR2 are SGHRS and YFSETQ. The CDR3 DNA is TGCGCCAGCAGCTTGGCAAGAAGGACAGGGGATGAAAGCAATCAGCCCCAGCATTTT. Its protein product is CASSLARRTGDESNQPQHF.

This CDR3 reads CASSPGHGSNQPQHF. For the CDR3, the DNA is TGCGCCAGCAGCCCAGGGCACGGTAGCAATCAGCCCCAGCATTTT. The chain combines TRBV4-3 with TRBJ1-5; D may be TRBD1 (5 bases). Trimming removed 4 bases from V and 0 bases from J, with 10 bases in between. Germline V lookup: CDR1 LGHNA, CDR2 YSLEER. This CDR3 is 15 amino acids long.

V gene TRBV7-6 combines with J gene TRBJ2-7; TRBD1 aligns across 9 bases. The germline V gene encodes CDR1 SGHVS and CDR2 FNYEAQ. The J segment lost 0 bases and the V segment lost 5 bases, leaving 5 bases of the junction unmatched. This CDR3 has 15 residues. The CDR3 DNA is TGTGCCAGCAGCCCGGGACAGGGACCCTCCTACGAGCAGTACTTC. It is translated as CASSPGQGPSYEQYF.

CDR3 DNA: TGTGCCAGCAGCCTAACCGGGGAGCTGTTTTTT. Its protein is CASSLTGELFF. The genes are TRBV3-1 (or the pseudogene TRBV3-2) and TRBJ2-2; D gene unclear. The CDR3 loop spans 11 amino acids. Germline CDR1 and CDR2: LGHDT and YNNKEL (reference sequence). The V and J ends lost 4 bases and 5 bases respectively, with 2 bases between them.